The 31 T cell receptor beta chains below were found in one sample sequenced in a study of CD4 T cells in relation to SARS-CoV-2 and coronaviruses. CD4+ T cells from unexposed donors were obtained before the COVID-19 pandemic (2011-2018). Isolation of CD4+ T cells took place after less than 11 days in culture. Sequencing used immunoSEQ multiplex PCR; TCRdb keeps in-frame clones, though not all of them. The top ten hold around 15% of the sample, which has 15,000 to 20,000 clones, around 78% seen once. Antigens of these TCRs are unknown. The sequenced material came from CD4+ T cells from PBMCs, cultured in vitro. These receptors were collected from a human donor in good health.

The V gene is TRBV14, the J gene TRBJ2-7; D not resolved. Trimming pared 1 base from V and 5 bases from J, leaving 3 bases between. Germline CDR1 and CDR2: SGHDN and FVKESK. The CDR3 has 11 residues. The CDR3 spells CASSQAHEQYF. The CDR3 DNA reads as TGTGCCAGCAGCCAAGCCCACGAGCAGTACTTC. Based on the CDR3 plus reference TRBV14 and TRBJ2-7, the full variable domain is EAGVTQFPSHSVIEKGQTVTLRCDPISGHDNLYWYRRVMGKEIKFLLHFVKESKQDESGMPNNRFLAERTGGTYSTLKVQPAELEDSGVYFCASSQAHEQYFGPGTRLTVT.

This chain connects TRBV24-1 to TRBJ2-7; D perhaps matches TRBD2 (6 bases). The germline V and J ends were trimmed by 4 bases and 7 bases, with 7 bases remaining between them. This CDR3 comprises 11 residues. Germline V gene sequence: CDR1 KGHDR, CDR2 SFDVKD. In nucleotides, the CDR3 is TGTGCCACCAGTGACGCGGGGGAGCAGTACTTC. Translation gives CATSDAGEQYF.

The rearrangement links TRBV5-1 to TRBJ1-1, with 12 bases fitting TRBD1. The germline V gene encodes CDR1 SGHRS and CDR2 YFSETQ. Losses at the gene ends were 0 bases for V and 5 bases for J; bases not matched to a gene: 11. The length of the CDR3 is 18 residues. The CDR3 loop is CASSLAGGQGAGGTEAFF. As DNA, the CDR3 is TGCGCCAGCAGCTTGGCCGGGGGACAGGGGGCCGGGGGTACTGAAGCTTTCTTT. Complete variable domain (other parts from reference TRBV5-1 and TRBJ1-1): KAGVTQTPRYLIKTRGQQVTLSCSPISGHRSVSWYQQTPGQGLQFLFEYFSETQRNKGNFPGRFSGRQFSNSRSEMNVSTLELGDSALYLCASSLAGGQGAGGTEAFFGQGTRLTVV.

The gene calls are TRBV12-3 or TRBV12-4 and TRBJ1-1; no reliable D call. The CDR3 covers 13 residues. V gave up 2 bases and J gave up 1 base, with 5 bases separating them. CDR3 sequence reads: CASSLLRNTEAFF. The CDR3 DNA is TGTGCCAGCAGTTTATTGCGGAACACTGAAGCTTTCTTT.

The chain combines TRBV5-1 with TRBJ1-4; D gene ambiguous. Germline-derived CDR1 and CDR2 are SGHRS and YFSETQ. Trimming removed 0 bases at V and 6 bases at J, with 9 bases between. This CDR3 is built from 14 residues. For the CDR3, the DNA is TGCGCCAGCAGCTTGGAGGGATCCCATGAAAAACTGTTTTTT. This sequence encodes CASSLEGSHEKLFF.

The rearrangement uses TRBV21-1 and TRBJ1-1. TRBV21-1 is marked as a pseudogene. The length of the CDR3 is 13 residues. CDR3 sequence (DNA): TGTGCCAGCAGCAGGAGGGGGGAAACTGAAGCTTTCTTT. Residues: CASSRRGETEAFF.

This chain joins TRBV2 and TRBJ1-2, with 10 bases identical to TRBD1. V shed 7 bases and J 6 bases; nucleotides not matched to a gene: 5. Germline values: CDR1 SNHLY, CDR2 FYNNEI. This CDR3 contains 13 residues. The CDR3 region is CASNQGQGDGYTF. The CDR3 nucleotides are TGTGCCAGCAACCAAGGACAGGGGGATGGCTACACCTTC.

The chain couples TRBV24-1 to TRBJ2-3; D not resolved. Germline lookup yields CDR1 KGHDR and CDR2 SFDVKD. The V end was cut by 2 bases, the J end by 2 bases, with 1 base between. This CDR3 is built from 12 residues. CDR3 sequence: CATSDSTDTQYF. Here the CDR3 DNA reads TGTGCCACCAGTGATTCCACAGATACGCAGTATTTT.

This clone was found a few times. The chain joins TRBV12-5 to TRBJ1-4; D unclear. This CDR3 comprises 12 residues. Germline loops: CDR1 LGHNT, CDR2 FRNRAP. Trimming took 2 bases from V and 8 from J, leaving 6 bases between them. CDR3 in amino acids: CASGLIGEKLFF. The CDR3 DNA reads as TGTGCTAGTGGTTTGATAGGGGAAAAACTGTTTTTT.

The V and J genes are TRBV24-1 and TRBJ1-2, with D uncertain. The CDR3 extends over 13 amino acids. The V gene's germline CDR1 is KGHDR and CDR2 SFDVKD. Deletions cut 4 bases from V and 8 bases from J, with 13 bases between. The CDR3 sequence is CATSDSGSAGYTF. The CDR3 region has the DNA TGTGCCACCAGTGACTCCGGGTCCGCCGGCTACACCTTC.

The chain employs TRBV10-1 and TRBJ1-1; tentatively, D is TRBD1 (6 bases). CDR1 WNHNN and CDR2 SYGVQD come from the germline V gene (reference sequence). The length of the CDR3 is 13 residues. V lost 6 bases and J lost 3, with 11 bases in between. The DNA of the CDR3 is TGCGCCAGCAGACAAGAGGGGGACACTGAAGCTTTCTTT. Translation: CASRQEGDTEAFF.

CDR3 DNA: TGTGCCACCAGTGGGACAGGTACGCAGCCCCAGCATTTT. Translated: CATSGTGTQPQHF. This rearrangement joins TRBV24-1 to TRBJ1-5; 7 nucleotides agree with TRBD1. V lost 5 bases and J lost 7; bases outside the gene matches: 4. CDR1 is KGHDR and CDR2 is SFDVKD in the germline V gene. The CDR3 length is 13 residues.

The chain joins TRBV19 to TRBJ2-6, with TRBD2 matching over 11 bases. From germline, CDR1 is LNHDA and CDR2 SQIVND (reference sequence). The V segment lost 4 bases and the J segment 1 base; nucleotides outside the gene matches: 6. The CDR3 extends over 18 amino acids. CDR3 protein: CASSTSGLAESGANVLTF. The CDR3 DNA is TGTGCCAGTAGTACTTCGGGACTAGCGGAATCTGGGGCCAACGTCCTGACTTTC.

This chain joins TRBV3-1 (or the pseudogene TRBV3-2) and TRBJ2-7; D unresolved. Germline CDR1 is LGHDT and CDR2 is YNNKEL (reference sequence). The CDR3 is 14 amino acids. V dropped 8 bases and J dropped 2 bases, with 16 bases sitting between them. CDR3 loop: CASGVTGGPYEQYF. For the CDR3, the DNA is TGTGCCAGCGGGGTAACGGGCGGCCCCTACGAGCAGTACTTC.

The chain carries TRBV30 and TRBJ2-2; a possible D gene is TRBD2 (5 bases). V was clipped by 2 bases and J by 7 bases, with 5 bases between them. This CDR3 spans 11 amino acids. Germline CDR1 GTSNPN, CDR2 SVGIG (reference sequence). In nucleotides, the CDR3 is TGTGCCTGGAGTCGGGACGGGGAGCTGTTTTTT. Protein product: CAWSRDGELFF.

This clone was seen a handful of times. The genes are TRBV28 and TRBJ1-6; TRBD1 agrees at 9 bases. V shed 4 bases and J 7 bases; nucleotides not matched to a gene: 5. Germline V gives CDR1 MDHEN, CDR2 SYDVKM. This CDR3 contains 15 residues. As DNA, the CDR3 is TGTGCCAGCAGTTACTCCGGGACAGGGAATTCACCCCTCCACTTT. Amino acid sequence: CASSYSGTGNSPLHF.

In this sample, this clone turned up once. The chain couples TRBV4-1 to TRBJ2-6, with unresolved D. With 0 bases removed from V and 3 bases from J, the gap between germline ends came to 9 bases. This CDR3 spans 16 amino acids. CDR1 is MGHRA, CDR2 YSYEKL, per germline. CDR3 sequence: CASSQDRSYGANVLTF. The CDR3 DNA is TGCGCCAGCAGCCAAGACAGGTCTTATGGGGCCAACGTCCTGACTTTC.

The count of this clone is one. This sequence joins TRBV9 and TRBJ1-1, with TRBD1 matching over 7 bases. The ends lost 4 bases at V and 8 bases at J; junction bases unmatched: 5. This CDR3 is 12 amino acids long. In germline, CDR1 is SGDLS, CDR2 YYNGEE. The CDR3 nucleotides are TGTGCCAGCAGCCTCTCGGACAGGGAAGCTTTCTTT. Residues: CASSLSDREAFF.

The J gene is TRBJ1-2, the V gene TRBV5-4, with TRBD1 identical over 8 bases. Trimming at V came to 3 bases and at J to 4 bases, leaving 11 bases not matched to a gene. Looked up from germline, CDR1 is SGHNT and CDR2 is YYREEE (reference sequence). The CDR3 covers 16 residues. The chain's CDR3 is CASSSGGAGGTYGYTF. DNA for the CDR3: TGTGCCAGCAGCTCCGGGGGGGCAGGGGGCACCTATGGCTACACCTTC.

CDR3 amino acids: CASSPRQGRETQYF. The DNA of the CDR3 is TGTGCCAGCTCGCCCAGACAGGGTCGGGAGACCCAGTACTTC. The chain has TRBV18 and TRBJ2-5, with 7 bases matching TRBD1. The germline gives CDR1 KGHSH, CDR2 LQKENI. The CDR3 is 14 amino acids. Trimming cost V 6 bases and J 5 bases; bases outside gene matches: 9.

V gene TRBV2 combines with J gene TRBJ2-7, with TRBD2 matching 11 bases. This CDR3 contains 19 residues. The germline gives CDR1 SNHLY, CDR2 FYNNEI. V trimming: 0 bases; J trimming: 0 bases; junction bases outside the gene matches: 10. CDR3 protein: CASSEAPRRLAGLSYEQYF. CDR3 DNA: TGTGCCAGCAGTGAAGCGCCTAGAAGACTAGCGGGACTCTCCTACGAGCAGTACTTC. Variable domain in full (rest from reference TRBV2 and TRBJ2-7): EPEVTQTPSHQVTQMGQEVILRCVPISNHLYFYWYRQILGQKVEFLVSFYNNEISEKSEIFDDQFSVERPDGSNFTLKIRSTKLEDSAMYFCASSEAPRRLAGLSYEQYFGPGTRLTVT.

The chain joins TRBV5-4 to TRBJ2-7, with TRBD2 as a possible D gene (6 bases). The germline V gene has CDR1 SGHNT and CDR2 YYREEE (reference sequence). This CDR3 is built from 13 residues. Trimming removed 0 bases from V and 3 bases from J, with 7 bases in between. DNA for the CDR3: TGTGCCAGCAGCTTGGAGGGAGGCTACGAGCAGTACTTC. It is translated as CASSLEGGYEQYF. The entire variable domain, with the rest obtained from reference TRBV5-4 and TRBJ2-7, is as follows: ETGVTQSPTHLIKTRGQQVTLRCSSQSGHNTVSWYQQALGQGPQFIFQYYREEENGRGNFPPRFSGLQFPNYSSELNVNALELDDSALYLCASSLEGGYEQYFGPGTRLTVT.

This clone came up a few times. This chain links TRBV18 with TRBJ2-1; 9 nucleotides match TRBD1. With 0 bases clipped from V and 12 bases from J, the junction kept 9 bases outside the gene matches. The germline CDR1 and CDR2 sequences are KGHSH and LQKENI. The CDR3 loop spans 15 amino acids. CDR3 protein: CASSPPVNDRGVQFF. DNA for the CDR3: TGTGCCAGCTCACCACCGGTAAATGACAGGGGGGTGCAGTTCTTC.

The gene calls are TRBV4-1 and TRBJ2-7; D is perhaps TRBD2 (6 bases). The length of the CDR3 is 15 residues. The germline V and J ends were trimmed by 1 base and 4 bases, with 14 bases remaining between them. Germline V gives CDR1 MGHRA, CDR2 YSYEKL. The CDR3 DNA reads TGCGCCAGCAGCCAAGGACGAAGCGGGTTTTACGAGCAGTACTTC. Residues: CASSQGRSGFYEQYF.

This chain connects TRBV5-1 to TRBJ2-3; no clear D gene. This CDR3 has 15 residues. Germline V lookup: CDR1 SGHRS, CDR2 YFSETQ. The germline V and J ends were trimmed by 0 bases and 0 bases, with 8 bases remaining between them. The CDR3 here is CASSLADPSTDTQYF. The CDR3 bases are TGCGCCAGCAGCTTGGCGGACCCTAGCACAGATACGCAGTATTTT.

V and J are TRBV27 and TRBJ1-2; D might be TRBD1 (6 bases). CDR1 is MNHEY, CDR2 SMNVEV, per germline (reference sequence). Trimming stripped 5 bases from V and 4 bases from J, with 23 bases between. The CDR3 loop spans 17 amino acids. CDR3 amino acids: CASSGGAGRENGYGYTF. CDR3 sequence (DNA): TGTGCCAGCAGTGGGGGCGCGGGGCGCGAGAATGGCTATGGCTACACCTTC.

The chain recombines TRBV24-1 with TRBJ2-5; 9 nucleotides agree with TRBD1. The germline V gene encodes CDR1 KGHDR and CDR2 SFDVKD. V lost 5 bases and J lost 5; bases outside the gene matches: 11. The CDR3 has 16 residues. The CDR3 sequence is CATSGLRDRVGETQYF. Written as DNA, the CDR3 is TGTGCCACCAGTGGCCTCCGGGACAGGGTCGGCGAGACCCAGTACTTC.

The chain links TRBV4-1 to TRBJ2-5; a weak D match, TRBD2 (5 bases). CDR1 and CDR2 from the germline V gene are MGHRA and YSYEKL. This CDR3 is built from 15 residues. V lost 0 bases and J 4 bases, leaving 12 bases between the germline ends. The CDR3 sequence is CASSQERVRRETQYF. The CDR3 DNA is TGCGCCAGCAGCCAAGAGAGGGTTAGAAGAGAGACCCAGTACTTC.

Only a few counts were recorded for this clone. As DNA, the CDR3 is TGTGCCAGCAGCCCCCGGCAGTCAGCCACTGAAGCTTTCTTT. Translated, it gives CASSPRQSATEAFF. The rearrangement joins TRBV14 to TRBJ1-1, with D hard to call. The V gene's germline CDR1 is SGHDN and CDR2 FVKESK. This CDR3 has 14 amino acids. The V gene lost 4 bases and the J gene lost 4 bases, with 13 bases spanning the gap.

The chain is built from TRBV11-2 and TRBJ1-2; D is ambiguous. Deletions cut 4 bases from V and 4 bases from J, with 16 bases between. Germline V gene lookup returns CDR1 SGHAT and CDR2 FQNNGV. This CDR3 contains 15 residues. CDR3 bases: TGTGCCAGCAGCTACCAACAGAGGAGCAGCTATGGCTACACCTTC. The encoded protein is CASSYQQRSSYGYTF.

The J gene is TRBJ2-6, the V gene TRBV6-2 or TRBV6-3, with unresolved D. V gave up 6 bases and J gave up 0 bases, with 9 bases separating them. Germline CDR1 and CDR2: MNHEY and SVGEGT. The CDR3 runs to 15 residues. The CDR3 region is CASSRRDSGANVLTF. CDR3 nucleotide sequence: TGTGCCAGCAGCCGAAGGGACTCTGGGGCCAACGTCCTGACTTTC.